One and the same sample provided the 5 T cell receptor beta chains below, sequenced in a study of blood T cells in healthy people across ages. For the second PCR, which ran for roughly 7 to 11 cycles, a sample-barcoded 5' primer and a J-beta primer mix were used. One entry per CDR3 protein results from TCRdb running MiXCR on the 5' RACE reads. Of about 1.8 million distinct CDR3 sequences listed, about 49% are singletons. Sequenced input: blood. These receptor sequences come from a woman aged 40 to 49 in good health.

This clonotype was picked up many times. The rearrangement links TRBV12-3 or TRBV12-4 to TRBJ2-7, with a weak D call TRBD1 (5 bases). The CDR3 loop spans 15 amino acids. Trimming pared 0 bases from V and 3 bases from J, leaving 12 bases between. CDR3 sequence: CASSLAVPGNYEQYF. CDR3 in DNA: TGTGCCAGCAGTTTAGCGGTGCCAGGGAACTACGAGCAGTACTTC.

The chain couples TRBV20-1 to TRBJ2-1; D not resolved. Germline CDR1 DFQATT, CDR2 SNEGSKA (reference sequence). The CDR3 extends over 13 amino acids. V lost 5 bases and J 6 bases, leaving 14 bases between the germline ends. CDR3 coding DNA: TGCAGTGCTCCCGAGGAGTCTTTCAATGAGCAGTTCTTC. Translated, it gives CSAPEESFNEQFF.

This rearrangement joins TRBV27 to TRBJ2-6, with D perhaps TRBD2 (5 bases). V lost 5 bases and J 0 bases, leaving 17 bases between the germline ends. CDR3 length equals 18 residues. Germline CDR1 and CDR2: MNHEY and SMNVEV (reference sequence). The CDR3 spells CASSRPPSTSSGANVLTF. The DNA for the CDR3 is TGTGCCAGCAGTCGCCCTCCGAGCACTAGCTCTGGGGCCAACGTCCTGACTTTC.

V gene TRBV3-1 combines with J gene TRBJ2-7; 12 nucleotides agree with TRBD2. The J call may not be correct, given that the DNA end is closer to TRBJ2-5. The CDR3 is made up of 17 amino acids. CDR1 LGHDT and CDR2 YNNKEL come from the germline V gene (reference sequence). CDR3 DNA sequence: TGTGCCAGCAGCCAAGATCGTACTAGCGGGGGGAAAGAGACCCAGTACTTC. This translates into CASSQDRTSGGKETQYF.

This clonotype appeared a few times. V gene TRBV29-1 combines with J gene TRBJ2-1; 9 bases map to TRBD2. The germline gives CDR1 SQVTM, CDR2 ANQGSEA. The CDR3 sequence is 14 residues long. V trimming: 4 bases; J trimming: 3 bases; junction bases outside the gene matches: 4. The CDR3 protein is CSVVAGEIYNEQFF. The CDR3, as DNA: TGCAGCGTTGTAGCGGGGGAAATCTACAATGAGCAGTTCTTC.